Below, 21 T cell receptor beta chains from the same sample are listed, as sequenced in a study of early T cells in non-severe SARS-CoV-2 infection. TCRdb recomputed calls from the 5' RACE reads with MiXCR, one row per CDR3 protein. The sample has approximately 65,000 distinct CDR3 sequences, 9.5% to 15% seen once. The sequenced material came from whole blood. The receptors derive from an adult who was a healthcare worker with PCR-confirmed SARS-CoV-2 infection or an uninfected control (not recorded which).

This clonotype was seen ten or more times. The rearrangement joins TRBV3-1 to TRBJ2-1; 9 nucleotides line up with TRBD2. The V gene end was trimmed by 4 bases and the J gene end by 5 bases; junction bases not matched to a gene: 9. The length of the CDR3 is 16 residues. The germline V gene encodes CDR1 LGHDT and CDR2 YNNKEL (reference sequence). The CDR3 sequence is CASSPMSGGTNNEQFF. CDR3 sequence (DNA): TGTGCCAGCAGCCCAATGAGCGGGGGGACTAACAATGAGCAGTTCTTC.

This clonotype was seen ten or more times. This chain links TRBV11-1 with TRBJ2-2; maybe TRBD1 (5 bases). Between the trimmed V and J ends, which lost 6 bases and 0 bases, there was a span of 11 bases. The germline gives CDR1 SGHAT, CDR2 FQDESV (reference sequence). CDR3 length: 15 amino acids. The CDR3 region has the DNA TGTGCCAGCAGGAGGAAACAGGCGAACACCGGGGAGCTGTTTTTT. Its protein product is CASRRKQANTGELFF.

This clonotype has at least ten counts. The chain combines TRBV12-3 or TRBV12-4 with TRBJ1-5; weak D call: TRBD1 (5 bases). The CDR3 contains 17 residues. V lost 5 bases and J 2 bases, leaving 19 bases between the germline ends. CDR3 DNA sequence: TGTGCCAGCAGTCACTTGGGACTTCAATTTCGCAATCAGCCCCAGCATTTT. The encoded protein is CASSHLGLQFRNQPQHF.

This clonotype has a count of ten or more. The J gene is TRBJ2-2, the V gene TRBV5-1, with D tentatively TRBD1 or TRBD2 (5 bases each). Germline lookup yields CDR1 SGHRS and CDR2 YFSETQ. V lost 5 bases, J lost 3 bases, and 14 bases lay in between. This CDR3 is 15 amino acids long. CDR3 sequence (DNA): TGCGCCAGCAGATTCCGGGGCCCGGACACCGGGGAGCTGTTTTTT. It codes for CASRFRGPDTGELFF.

The chain recombines TRBV29-1 with TRBJ1-2; the D is unclear. Germline V gene lookup returns CDR1 SQVTM and CDR2 ANQGSEA. This CDR3 is 11 amino acids long. CDR3 in amino acids: CTALSNYGYTF. In nucleotides, the CDR3 is TGCACCGCACTTAGCAACTATGGCTACACCTTC.

To note about this clonotype: The junction does not match germline at one end; this may be a read error. V and J are TRBV6-6 and TRBJ2-1; D is perhaps TRBD2 (5 bases). CDR1 is MNHNY and CDR2 is SVGAGI in the germline V gene (reference sequence). This CDR3 has 15 amino acids. The CDR3 nucleotides read TGTGCCAGCAGTTACGGGGAGAACTCCTACAATGAGCAGCTCTTC. Protein sequence: CASSYGENSYNEQLF.

In its sample, this clonotype was seen a few times. The junction departs from germline at one end; a sequencing error may be responsible. The chain employs TRBV29-1 and TRBJ2-5; a possible D gene is TRBD1 (5 bases). The CDR3 sequence is 8 residues long. Germline V gene sequence: CDR1 SQVTM, CDR2 ANQGSEA. The CDR3 coding sequence is TGCAGCGCAGGGAACGGGCACTTC. It encodes CSAGNGHF.

V is TRBV6-5 and J is TRBJ2-5; 8 nucleotides align to TRBD2. Germline values: CDR1 MNHEY, CDR2 SVGAGI. The CDR3 contains 15 residues. Losses at the gene ends were 3 bases for V and 2 bases for J; bases not matched to a gene: 5. The CDR3, as DNA: TGTGCCAGCAGTTATAGCGGGGCCGTACAAGAGACCCAGTACTTC. Translating gives CASSYSGAVQETQYF.

CDR3 coding DNA: TGCAGTCTGCGGGACAGGAGCACAGATACGCAGTATTTT. It is translated as CSLRDRSTDTQYF. The gene calls are TRBV20-1 and TRBJ2-3; 8 nucleotides align to TRBD1. Per the germline V gene, CDR1 is DFQATT and CDR2 is SNEGSKA (reference sequence). Trimming took 8 bases from V and 0 from J; bases not matched to a gene: 4. The CDR3 is 13 amino acids.

This clonotype was recorded at least ten times. V gene TRBV6-1 combines with J gene TRBJ1-6, with D perhaps TRBD1 (6 bases). Germline CDR1 and CDR2: MNHNS and SASEGT. Between the trimmed V and J ends, which lost 4 bases and 6 bases, there was a span of 16 bases. The CDR3 covers 16 residues. CDR3 DNA: TGTGCCAGCAGTGGGGACGGGGGCGCCGGTAATTCACCCCTCCACTTT. This codes for CASSGDGGAGNSPLHF.

The chain has TRBV6-5 and TRBJ2-6, with D possibly being TRBD2 (5 bases). The CDR3 is 15 residues long. CDR1 and CDR2 (germline): MNHEY, SVGAGI. V lost 6 bases to trimming and J lost 4 bases, with 13 bases between them. CDR3 amino acids: CASSLGETGANVLTF. Here the CDR3 DNA reads TGTGCCAGCAGCCTCGGGGAGACGGGGGCCAACGTCCTGACTTTC.

This clonotype has a count of ten or more. The chain uses TRBV20-1 and TRBJ1-1; D unresolved. The CDR3 covers 17 residues. CDR1 and CDR2 from the germline V gene are DFQATT and SNEGSKA (reference sequence). The V end was cut by 6 bases, the J end by 1 base, with 24 bases between. DNA for the CDR3: TGCAGTGCCGGGTCAGAATCGGCCCCCTTTGGGAACACTGAAGCTTTCTTT. Translating gives CSAGSESAPFGNTEAFF.

The V call is TRBV10-3, the J call TRBJ1-4, with D possibly TRBD1 on 5 matching bases. Germline V gene lookup returns CDR1 ENHRY and CDR2 SYGVKD. The V gene lost 0 bases and the J gene lost 0 bases, with 11 bases spanning the gap. This CDR3 has 17 amino acids. The CDR3 is CAISESGPPATNEKLFF. In DNA form, the CDR3 reads TGTGCCATCAGTGAGTCGGGGCCCCCGGCAACTAATGAAAAACTGTTTTTT.

The gene calls are TRBV29-1 and TRBJ1-5; 9 bases fit TRBD1. There are 12 residues in the CDR3. Germline V gene sequence: CDR1 SQVTM, CDR2 ANQGSEA. J was trimmed by 9 bases and V by 7 bases; bases with no gene match: 7. The CDR3 region has the DNA TGCAGCGCCCAGCAGGGACAGGGGCCCCAGCATTTT. Protein sequence: CSAQQGQGPQHF.

This chain connects TRBV18 to TRBJ1-2; D might be TRBD1 (6 bases). The length of the CDR3 is 14 residues. Germline V CDR1 and CDR2: KGHSH, LQKENI. Trimming pared 3 bases from V and 4 bases from J, leaving 12 bases between. For the CDR3, the DNA is TGTGCCAGCTCACCCCCACAGGGAGGCTATGGCTACACCTTC. Its translation is CASSPPQGGYGYTF.

This clonotype was seen a handful of times. V and J are TRBV19 and TRBJ1-5, with TRBD1 matching over 8 bases. Germline V gene lookup returns CDR1 LNHDA and CDR2 SQIVND (reference sequence). V gave up 5 bases and J gave up 9 bases; unmatched junction bases: 6. The CDR3 totals 13 residues. The CDR3 region has the DNA TGTGCCAGTAGTGACAGGGGCGGGGTGCCCCAGCATTTT. It encodes CASSDRGGVPQHF.

At least ten counts were recorded for this clonotype. J is TRBJ2-3 and V is TRBV3-1; maybe TRBD2 (6 bases). Germline V gene data show CDR1 as LGHDT and CDR2 as YNNKEL (reference sequence). CDR3 length: 16 residues. Deletions cut 1 base from V and 0 bases from J, with 11 bases between. The CDR3 loop is CASSQVGGLSTDTQYF. The CDR3 coding sequence is TGTGCCAGCAGCCAAGTCGGAGGGCTGAGCACAGATACGCAGTATTTT.

Notes on this clonotype: This may stem from a read error, because a much larger clone lies one nucleotide away. J is TRBJ2-2 and V is TRBV11-2; D is possibly TRBD1 or TRBD2 (5 bases each). There are 14 residues in the CDR3. Germline V gene data show CDR1 as SGHAT and CDR2 as FQNNGV. CDR3 in DNA: TGTGACAGCAGCTTGGGACCGAACACCGGGGAGCTGTTTTTT. It encodes CDSSLGPNTGELFF.

This clonotype was found a few times. The rearrangement links TRBV20-1 to TRBJ2-1, with D tentatively TRBD2 (7 bases). Germline-derived CDR1 and CDR2 are DFQATT and SNEGSKA (reference sequence). V dropped 1 base and J dropped 12 bases, with 19 bases sitting between them. The CDR3 is made up of 14 amino acids. CDR3 amino acids: CSARGEGGTLRQFF. For the CDR3, the DNA is TGCAGTGCTAGAGGCGAGGGGGGGACCCTTAGGCAGTTCTTC.

This sequence joins TRBV6-6 and TRBJ2-7; 12 nucleotides align to TRBD1. V was pared by 5 bases and J by 6 bases, with 8 bases of the junction left unmatched. Per the germline V gene, CDR1 is MNHNY and CDR2 is SVGAGI (reference sequence). CDR3 length: 15 amino acids. CDR3 DNA: TGTGCCAGCAGTGAAGCCGGGACAGGGGGCGGCGAGCAGTACTTC. Translating it yields CASSEAGTGGGEQYF.

The chain joins TRBV2 to TRBJ2-5, with D perhaps TRBD1 (6 bases). This CDR3 spans 14 amino acids. Per germline, CDR1 SNHLY and CDR2 FYNNEI. Trimming removed 7 bases from V and 6 bases from J, with 18 bases in between. The CDR3 loop reads CASTGPPGVKTQYF. The DNA for the CDR3 is TGTGCCAGCACCGGGCCGCCAGGGGTAAAGACCCAGTACTTC. Using reference TRBV2 and TRBJ2-5 for the parts outside the CDR3, the full variable domain is EPEVTQTPSHQVTQMGQEVILRCVPISNHLYFYWYRQILGQKVEFLVSFYNNEISEKSEIFDDQFSVERPDGSNFTLKIRSTKLEDSAMYFCASTGPPGVKTQYFGPGTRLLVL.